A selection of T cell receptor beta chains follows, all from one sample in a study of blood T cell repertoires in COVID-19. Libraries were prepared by immunoSEQ multiplex PCR; TCRdb keeps only in-frame clonotypes and omits some of them. Counted here are about 140,000 clones, 85% to 90% occurring once; the ten biggest clones make up roughly 4.3%. Material: peripheral blood. These receptors all come from a woman in her thirties or forties with acute or convalescent COVID-19. CDR3s include the opening cysteine and the closing phenylalanine or tryptophan. A D gene is named only where the DNA matches it firmly. The size entry is marked missing in some rows and otherwise reads once, few, many or a size class.

clone size	V gene	J gene	D gene	CDR3 protein	CDR3 DNA
-	TRBV19	TRBJ2-1	TRBD2	CASSPWEGHNEQFF	TGTGCCAGTAGTCCGTGGGAGGGTCACAATGAGCAGTTCTTC
-	TRBV18	TRBJ1-5	-	CASSPKLANSNQPQHF	TGTGCCAGCTCACCAAAGTTAGCGAATAGCAATCAGCCCCAGCATTTT
-	TRBV19	TRBJ1-1	-	CASRTGRLNTEAFF	TGTGCCAGTAGGACAGGACGGCTGAACACTGAAGCTTTCTTT
-	TRBV7-2	TRBJ2-5	TRBD1	CASSFGTGLGTQYF	TGTGCCAGCAGCTTCGGGACAGGGTTGGGGACCCAGTACTTC
-	TRBV7-2	TRBJ2-1	TRBD2	CASSPLAGATLRNEQFF	TGTGCCAGCAGCCCTCTAGCGGGGGCAACCCTAAGGAATGAGCAGTTCTTC
-	TRBV7-3	TRBJ2-2	-	CASTQGNTGELFF	TGTGCCAGCACTCAGGGGAACACCGGGGAGCTGTTTTTT
-	TRBV6-2/TRBV6-3	TRBJ2-3	TRBD2	CASSLASGGPDTQYF	TGTGCCAGCAGTTTGGCTAGCGGGGGACCAGATACGCAGTATTTT
-	TRBV6-2/TRBV6-3	TRBJ2-7	TRBD1	CASSYPGRGPSSYEQYF	TGTGCCAGCAGTTACCCGGGCAGGGGGCCGAGCTCCTACGAGCAGTACTTC
-	TRBV20-1	TRBJ1-4	TRBD1	CSASWTGLNEKLFF	TGCAGTGCTAGTTGGACAGGCCTTAATGAAAAACTGTTTTTT
few	TRBV7-3	TRBJ2-1	-	CASSLRLDNEQFF	TGTGCCAGCAGCTTAAGGCTAGACAATGAGCAGTTCTTC
-	TRBV19	TRBJ1-6	-	CASQTREPNSPLHF	TGTGCCAGTCAAACTCGGGAACCCAATTCACCCCTCCACTTT
-	TRBV30	TRBJ2-5	TRBD2	CAWRSPGGGETQYF	TGTGCCTGGAGGTCGCCGGGGGGAGGAGAGACCCAGTACTTC
-	TRBV4-3	TRBJ2-2	TRBD2	CASSQDYGSGVYTGELFF	TGCGCCAGCAGCCAAGATTATGGTAGCGGGGTCTACACCGGGGAGCTGTTTTTT
once	TRBV7-3	TRBJ1-6	-	CASSLIPGEHSPLHF	TGTGCCAGCAGCTTAATACCGGGGGAGCATTCACCCCTCCACTTT
-	TRBV2	TRBJ2-1	TRBD1	CASSLDRGRGEQFF	TGTGCCAGCAGTCTGGACAGGGGGCGCGGTGAGCAGTTCTTC
once	TRBV27	TRBJ2-7	TRBD1	CASRGQGPTYEQYF	TGTGCCAGCAGGGGACAGGGGCCAACCTACGAGCAGTACTTC
-	TRBV30	TRBJ1-1	TRBD1	CAWSVPGGTSEAFF	TGTGCCTGGAGTGTACCAGGGGGCACCTCTGAAGCTTTCTTT
-	TRBV28	TRBJ1-2	-	CASTGGANYGYTF	TGTGCCAGCACCGGAGGGGCTAACTATGGCTACACCTTC
-	TRBV27	TRBJ2-7	TRBD2	CASSLSRPLAGGQGEQYF	TGTGCCAGCAGTTTATCGCGCCCTCTAGCGGGAGGTCAGGGCGAGCAGTACTTC
once	TRBV2	TRBJ2-1	TRBD1	CASSPPGGDSYNEQFF	TGTGCCAGCAGTCCCCCAGGGGGTGACTCCTACAATGAGCAGTTCTTC
-	TRBV9	TRBJ2-5	TRBD2	CASSVGLAGAVETQYF	TGTGCCAGCAGCGTTGGACTAGCGGGAGCGGTGGAGACCCAGTACTTC
-	TRBV19	TRBJ2-7	-	CASSPSSVYEQYF	TGTGCCAGTAGTCCTTCTAGCGTCTACGAGCAGTACTTC
-	TRBV5-5	TRBJ2-5	-	CASSFKETQYF	TGTGCCAGCAGCTTTAAAGAGACCCAGTACTTC
-	TRBV29-1	TRBJ2-2	-	CSVTLGGVGELFF	TGCAGCGTGACCTTAGGGGGTGTCGGGGAGCTGTTTTTT
-	TRBV11-2	TRBJ2-2	TRBD1	CASRMTGDTGELFF	TGTGCCAGCAGAATGACAGGGGACACCGGGGAGCTGTTTTTT
-	TRBV5-8	TRBJ1-3	TRBD1	CASSYDRGRNTIYF	TGTGCCAGCAGCTACGACAGGGGGCGAAACACCATATATTTT
-	TRBV6-5	TRBJ2-2	-	CASSYSGLFTGELFF	TGTGCCAGCAGTTACTCCGGACTATTCACCGGGGAGCTGTTTTTT
-	TRBV6-2/TRBV6-3	TRBJ2-7	TRBD2	CASSQLAGPYEQYF	TGTGCCAGCAGCCAGCTAGCGGGCCCCTACGAGCAGTACTTC
-	TRBV27	TRBJ2-2	-	CASSLRGGGELFF	TGTGCCAGCAGTTTACGTGGAGGCGGGGAGCTGTTTTTT
-	TRBV4-3	TRBJ1-2	-	CASSQDRGGTYGYTF	TGCGCCAGCAGCCAAGATCGGGGTGGTACTTATGGCTACACCTTC
-	TRBV7-3	TRBJ2-3	-	CASSHPSGTDTQYF	TGTGCCAGCAGCCACCCCTCGGGCACAGATACGCAGTATTTT
once	TRBV6-5	TRBJ2-7	-	CASRDFGLSYEQYF	TGTGCCAGCAGAGATTTCGGACTCAGCTACGAGCAGTACTTC
-	TRBV5-1	TRBJ2-5	-	CASSSPGAKETQYF	TGCGCCAGCAGCTCTCCAGGGGCTAAAGAGACCCAGTACTTC
-	TRBV2	TRBJ2-3	-	CASGRARGTDTQYF	TGTGCCAGCGGGCGGGCCCGGGGCACAGATACGCAGTATTTT
once	TRBV15	TRBJ2-5	-	CATSRVLRSQETQYF	TGTGCCACCAGCAGAGTATTGCGGAGCCAAGAGACCCAGTACTTC